These T cell receptor beta chains were read from a single sample in a study of blood T cell repertoires in COVID-19. TCRdb's table, derived via immunoSEQ multiplex PCR, lists solely in-frame clones and lacks some. The sample includes a few hundred thousand clones, over 80% seen only once; the top ten take roughly 10%. The sample was peripheral blood. Source of these receptors: a woman between 65 and 79 years old with COVID-19, enrolled during active disease. The CDR3 runs from the conserved cysteine through the conserved F or W. The order of the fields is J gene, D gene, clone size, V gene, CDR3 DNA, CDR3 protein. D genes are given only for firm matches. Rows may omit the clone size; those that give it use once, few, many or a size class.

J: TRBJ2-7; D: TRBD2; size: .; V: TRBV19; DNA: TGTGCCAGTTCAAATAGCGGGTCCTCCTACGAGCAGTACTTC; CDR3: CASSNSGSSYEQYF
J: TRBJ1-1; D: .; size: .; V: TRBV6-5; DNA: TGTGCCAGCGGTAGACTTAACACTGAAGCTTTCTTT; CDR3: CASGRLNTEAFF
J: TRBJ2-2; D: .; size: .; V: TRBV18; DNA: TGTGCCAGCTCTACCCCTGCGGGGACGAACACCGGGGAGCTGTTTTTT; CDR3: CASSTPAGTNTGELFF
J: TRBJ1-2; D: .; size: .; V: TRBV2; DNA: TGTGCCAGCAGGCCAGGTGGCCGTAACTATGGCTACACCTTC; CDR3: CASRPGGRNYGYTF
J: TRBJ1-3; D: .; size: once; V: TRBV5-1; DNA: TGCGCCAGCAGCTACTCTTCGGAGTCTGGAAACACCATATATTTT; CDR3: CASSYSSESGNTIYF
J: TRBJ2-7; D: .; size: .; V: TRBV11-2; DNA: TGTGCCAGCAGCTTAGAAAGCCGAATCTCCTACGAGCAGTACTTC; CDR3: CASSLESRISYEQYF
J: TRBJ1-2; D: .; size: once; V: TRBV5-5; DNA: TGTGCCAGCAGCTTGAAGGTCCGCGGGGGGTACTATGGCTACACCTTC; CDR3: CASSLKVRGGYYGYTF
J: TRBJ2-3; D: TRBD2; size: .; V: TRBV3-1/TRBV3-2; DNA: TGTGCCAGCAGCCTCCGACTAGCGGCCACAGATACGCAGTATTTT; CDR3: CASSLRLAATDTQYF
J: TRBJ2-7; D: .; size: .; V: TRBV6-5; DNA: TGTGCCAGCAGTTACTCGGGGGCCGGCAGCTCCTACGAGCAGTACTTC; CDR3: CASSYSGAGSSYEQYF
J: TRBJ1-6; D: .; size: .; V: TRBV2; DNA: TGTGCCAGCAGTGAAGACAGACGATCACCCCTCCACTTT; CDR3: CASSEDRRSPLHF
J: TRBJ1-4; D: .; size: once; V: TRBV5-6; DNA: TGTGCCAGCAGCTTGGTATCGGGAGGGGTTGAAAAACTGTTTTTT; CDR3: CASSLVSGGVEKLFF
J: TRBJ2-5; D: TRBD1; size: .; V: TRBV9; DNA: TGTGCCAGCAGCGGGGACAGTATGGAGACCCAGTACTTC; CDR3: CASSGDSMETQYF
J: TRBJ2-1; D: TRBD2; size: once; V: TRBV7-9; DNA: TGTGCCTCGAGGGGCAGCTTAGGACTAGCCGATTCCTACAATGAGCAGTTCTTC; CDR3: CASRGSLGLADSYNEQFF
J: TRBJ2-7; D: .; size: .; V: TRBV10-3; DNA: TGTGCCCTCGGCTACGAGCAGTACTTC; CDR3: CALGYEQYF
J: TRBJ1-6; D: .; size: .; V: TRBV21-1; DNA: TGTGCCAGCAGCACAACAGGGACCGGAGATTCACCCCTCCACTTT; CDR3: CASSTTGTGDSPLHF
J: TRBJ2-7; D: TRBD2; size: .; V: TRBV7-2; DNA: TGTGCCAGCAGCCGTAGCGGGAGGGGATACGAGCAGTACTTC; CDR3: CASSRSGRGYEQYF
J: TRBJ2-7; D: .; size: once; V: TRBV9; DNA: TGTGCCAGCAGCGTAGCGACAGCCCAGACCTACGAGCAGTACTTC; CDR3: CASSVATAQTYEQYF
J: TRBJ1-5; D: .; size: .; V: TRBV19; DNA: TGTGCCAGTAGTACCCACAGGGGCAATCAGCCCCAGCATTTT; CDR3: CASSTHRGNQPQHF
J: TRBJ2-7; D: .; size: .; V: TRBV4-2; DNA: TGTGCCAGCAGCCAAGATACCGTCGTTCTAATGCACGAGCAGTACTTC; CDR3: CASSQDTVVLMHEQYF
J: TRBJ2-6; D: .; size: .; V: TRBV9; DNA: TGTGCCAGCAGTACAGGGTCTGGGGCCAACGTCCTGACTTTC; CDR3: CASSTGSGANVLTF
J: TRBJ2-5; D: .; size: .; V: TRBV30; DNA: TGTGCCTGGAGCCGGGACTTCCAAGAGACCCAGTACTTC; CDR3: CAWSRDFQETQYF
J: TRBJ1-5; D: TRBD1; size: .; V: TRBV19; DNA: TGTGCCAGTCACAGGGGAAATAGCAATCAGCCCCAGCATTTT; CDR3: CASHRGNSNQPQHF
J: TRBJ1-3; D: TRBD1; size: .; V: TRBV12-5; DNA: TGTGCTAGTGGTTTGTTTATTAACGACAGGGGGAGCGGAAACACCATATATTTT; CDR3: CASGLFINDRGSGNTIYF
J: TRBJ1-4; D: .; size: .; V: TRBV5-6; DNA: TGTGCCAGCAGCTTGAGTCTAGTGCGGCGGTCAACTAATGAAAAACTGTTTTTT; CDR3: CASSLSLVRRSTNEKLFF
J: TRBJ2-7; D: .; size: once; V: TRBV4-1; DNA: TGCGCCAGCAGCCAAGCAACTAGGGCTTTGGGCGAGCAGTACTTC; CDR3: CASSQATRALGEQYF
J: TRBJ1-5; D: .; size: .; V: TRBV28; DNA: TGTGCCAGCAGTTTCGGACAGTTAGGAAGCAATCAGCCCCAGCATTTT; CDR3: CASSFGQLGSNQPQHF
J: TRBJ2-3; D: TRBD2; size: .; V: TRBV5-1; DNA: TGCGCCAGCAGCTTCGGAGCGGGAACGAGAACAGATACGCAGTATTTT; CDR3: CASSFGAGTRTDTQYF
J: TRBJ1-1; D: TRBD1; size: .; V: TRBV27; DNA: TGTGCCAGCAGTCCCCGGACAGGGGGGCCCTCCATGAACACTGAAGCTTTCTTT; CDR3: CASSPRTGGPSMNTEAFF
J: TRBJ2-7; D: TRBD2; size: .; V: TRBV27; DNA: TGTGCCAGCAGTCTCGACCCGGGACTAGCGGGAATCGAGCAGTACTTC; CDR3: CASSLDPGLAGIEQYF
J: TRBJ2-7; D: .; size: .; V: TRBV12-2; DNA: TGTGCAAGTCGCTTATGGTCTATTAGCTCCTACGAGCAGTACTTC; CDR3: CASRLWSISSYEQYF